The rows below give T cell receptor beta chains drawn from one sample of a study of metastatic and nonmetastatic thyroid tumors. TCRdb reprocessed the PCR reads via MiXCR. The repertoire holds about 5,800 clones, with around a third as singletons. The sample consisted of adjacent normal tissue. Every receptor here comes from a male donor with papillary thyroid cancer or a benign thyroid nodule (not recorded which). Some clones in this sample may be carry-over from other donors' samples. Both conserved end residues are part of each CDR3. Each record gives: J gene, D gene, V gene, CDR3 length, CDR3 protein. The D gene is left open where the match is weak.

>TRBJ1-1|NA|TRBV13|12
CASRTPVQGAFF
>TRBJ2-3|NA|TRBV2|15
CASRGDGGPTDTQYF
>TRBJ2-3|NA|TRBV10-3|14
CAISDRANTDTQYF
>TRBJ1-1|TRBD1|TRBV10-3|14
CAISGQGLNTEAFF
>TRBJ2-7|NA|TRBV9|11
CASSPHDEQYF
>TRBJ2-7|TRBD2|TRBV20-1|16
CSASSSRTSARYEQYF
>TRBJ2-5|NA|TRBV14|16
CASSLGTGGKQETQYF
>TRBJ2-2|NA|TRBV30|12
CAWSLMAGELFF
>TRBJ1-5|NA|TRBV28|13
CASSFGLKQPQHF
>TRBJ2-4|NA|TRBV6-1|15
CASSTQGLAKNIQYF
>TRBJ1-1|NA|TRBV18|16
CASSPLRSGETTEAFF
>TRBJ1-5|NA|TRBV6-2/TRBV6-3|17
CASSPPFIGVDNQPQHF
>TRBJ1-2|NA|TRBV4-3|14
CASSQALGSYGYTF
>TRBJ2-7|TRBD2|TRBV11-3|13
CASRSAGGGEQYF
>TRBJ2-7|TRBD2|TRBV6-1|15
CASNQAARRDYDQYF
>TRBJ2-3|TRBD1|TRBV4-1|16
CASSQWTGSEGDTQYF
>TRBJ1-6|NA|TRBV10-1|16
CATSTLRESYNSPLHF
>TRBJ1-1|TRBD1|TRBV6-1|15
CASKKGDREGAEAFF
>TRBJ2-3|TRBD2|TRBV20-1|16
CSARDHASGLKDTQYF
>TRBJ2-2|NA|TRBV20-1|17
CSARELGAGRNTGELFF
>TRBJ1-3|NA|TRBV7-8|17
CASSFQAAWSSGNTIYF
>TRBJ2-5|NA|TRBV12-3/TRBV12-4|14
CASSFPETQETQYF
>TRBJ2-7|TRBD1|TRBV5-1|14
CASSPWDRSYEQYF
>TRBJ2-3|NA|TRBV12-3/TRBV12-4|16
CASSFSAVRVTDTQYF
>TRBJ2-5|TRBD1|TRBV2|14
CATRQGWNSETQYF
>TRBJ2-6|TRBD2|TRBV28|19
CASSLRLAGGLSGANVLTF
>TRBJ2-1|TRBD2|TRBV11-2|20
CASSSLAGEGPGSSYNEQFF
>TRBJ1-1|NA|TRBV20-1|13
CSARDRVASEAFF
>TRBJ1-2|NA|TRBV5-4|11
CASSLYYGYTF
>TRBJ1-2|NA|TRBV6-5|14
CASSYLGGFYGYTF
>TRBJ2-3|NA|TRBV5-6|16
CASSSADISITDTQYF
>TRBJ2-5|TRBD2|TRBV2|16
CASMGSGRAKGETQYF
>TRBJ1-1|NA|TRBV12-3/TRBV12-4|14
CASSLAFGNTEAFF
>TRBJ2-5|NA|TRBV6-1|14
CASSPRDIQETQYF
>TRBJ1-5|TRBD1|TRBV6-1|17
CASSESGDRGYNQPQHF
>TRBJ2-7|NA|TRBV7-6|13
CASSLGTAYEQYF
>TRBJ2-7|NA|TRBV27|13
CASSRTASYEQYF
>TRBJ1-5|TRBD1|TRBV18|15
CASSPDRGRSQPQHF
>TRBJ1-5|NA|TRBV19|18
CASSSDRITLYSNQPQHF
>TRBJ1-2|NA|TRBV6-1|15
CASSSVGGNSYGYTF
>TRBJ2-1|NA|TRBV5-1|16
CASSSMSGLSYNEQFF
>TRBJ1-1|NA|TRBV6-1|15
CASSEVVAMSTEAFF
>TRBJ1-1|TRBD1|TRBV4-2|14
CASAGTGANTEAFF
>TRBJ2-1|TRBD2|TRBV20-1|15
CSATVLGEGSYEQFF
>TRBJ2-1|TRBD2|TRBV7-6|17
CASSLDVWREGGNEQFF
>TRBJ1-2|NA|TRBV29-1|14
CSAILPGHNYGYTF
>TRBJ2-7|TRBD2|TRBV5-1|16
CASSSAPGLGTYEQYF
>TRBJ2-1|NA|TRBV30|12
CAWSPSYNERFF
>TRBJ1-6|NA|TRBV6-2/TRBV6-3|14
CASTGDGYNSPLHF
>TRBJ1-6|NA|TRBV5-1|15
CASSPDQGINSPLHF
>TRBJ2-1|NA|TRBV9|16
CASSLVGTHSYNEQFF
>TRBJ2-2|TRBD2|TRBV9|16
CASSVWTSPSTGELFF
>TRBJ2-3|TRBD2|TRBV9|15
CASSVAGGLRDTQYF
>TRBJ2-2|NA|TRBV6-1|11
CASSITGELFF
>TRBJ2-7|NA|TRBV6-2/TRBV6-3|15
CASSQPLNPSREQYF